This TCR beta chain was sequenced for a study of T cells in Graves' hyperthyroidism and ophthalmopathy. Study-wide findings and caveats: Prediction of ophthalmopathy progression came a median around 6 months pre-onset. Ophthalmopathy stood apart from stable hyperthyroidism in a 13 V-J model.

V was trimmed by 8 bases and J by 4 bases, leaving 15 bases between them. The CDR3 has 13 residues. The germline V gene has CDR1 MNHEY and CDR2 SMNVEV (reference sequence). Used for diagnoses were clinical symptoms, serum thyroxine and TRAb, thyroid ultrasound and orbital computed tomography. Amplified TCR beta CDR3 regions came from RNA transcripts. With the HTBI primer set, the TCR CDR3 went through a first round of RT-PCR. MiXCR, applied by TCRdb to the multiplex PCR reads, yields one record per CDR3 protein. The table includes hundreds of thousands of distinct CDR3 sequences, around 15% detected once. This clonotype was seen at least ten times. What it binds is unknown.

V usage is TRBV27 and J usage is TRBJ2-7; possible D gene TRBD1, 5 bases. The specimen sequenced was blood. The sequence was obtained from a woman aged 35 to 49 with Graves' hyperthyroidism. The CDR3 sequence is CASFSRATYEQYF. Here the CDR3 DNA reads TGTGCCAGCTTCAGCAGGGCTACTTACGAGCAGTACTTC.